The 26 T cell receptor beta chains below were found in one sample sequenced in a study of blood T cells in healthy people across ages. A sample-barcoded 5' primer and a J-beta primer mix were used in a second PCR of roughly 7 to 12 cycles. TCRdb independently ran MiXCR on the 5' RACE reads; one entry per CDR3 protein. Of approximately 800,000 distinct CDR3 sequences in the sample, around 62% are singletons; the top ten hold about a quarter. Sample: blood. The receptors come from a man between 25 and 39 years old in good health.

This clonotype was seen a few times. V is TRBV7-9 and J is TRBJ2-5; possible D gene TRBD2, 6 bases. This CDR3 comprises 14 residues. Germline assignment: CDR1 SEHNR and CDR2 FQNEAQ (reference sequence). Trimming shortened V by 1 base and J by 3 bases, and 9 bases separated the two germline ends. The CDR3 bases are TGTGCCAGCAGCTTAGGTACTAGCAAAGAGACCCAGTACTTC. Encoded protein: CASSLGTSKETQYF.

The gene calls are TRBV10-3 and TRBJ1-1; TRBD1 aligns across 9 bases. The V gene's germline CDR1 is ENHRY and CDR2 SYGVKD. The CDR3 spans 13 residues. The ends lost 8 bases at V and 1 base at J; junction bases unmatched: 2. CDR3 nucleotide sequence: TGTGCCATCGGGACAGGGTCGAACACTGAAGCTTTCTTT. It encodes CAIGTGSNTEAFF.

The CDR3 loop reads CASSFIAGGIQTQYF. The CDR3 DNA reads TGTGCCAGCAGCTTCATAGCGGGGGGCATTCAGACCCAGTACTTC. The chain has TRBV7-2 and TRBJ2-5; TRBD2 agrees at 10 bases. The CDR3 totals 15 residues. V shed 3 bases, J shed 6 bases, and the junction held 7 bases outside the gene matches. Germline assignment: CDR1 SGHTA and CDR2 FQGNSA.

CDR3 in DNA: TGTGCCAGCAGTGAACAGACAGCCCACTATAGCAATCAGCCCCAGCATTTT. It codes for CASSEQTAHYSNQPQHF. V and J are TRBV2 and TRBJ1-5, with D possibly TRBD1 on 5 matching bases. This CDR3 has 17 residues. The germline V and J ends were trimmed by 2 bases and 0 bases, with 14 bases remaining between them. The V gene's germline CDR1 is SNHLY and CDR2 FYNNEI.

A few counts support this clonotype. This chain joins TRBV28 and TRBJ2-7; no firm D call. Trimming stripped 4 bases from V and 0 bases from J, with 25 bases between. The V gene's germline CDR1 is MDHEN and CDR2 SYDVKM. CDR3 size: 19 residues. DNA for the CDR3: TGTGCCAGCAGTTCGTCGAGGACCGGGTCCGATATTAGCTCCTACGAGCAGTACTTC. As protein: CASSSSRTGSDISSYEQYF.

The chain uses TRBV27 and TRBJ2-7; D is unresolved. Trimming pared 4 bases from V and 1 base from J, leaving 8 bases between. Per the germline V gene, CDR1 is MNHEY and CDR2 is SMNVEV (reference sequence). This CDR3 has 13 amino acids. CDR3 loop: CASSSALSYEQYF. DNA for the CDR3: TGTGCCAGCAGTTCCGCGTTGTCCTACGAGCAGTACTTC.

The rearrangement uses TRBV20-1 and TRBJ2-1; D is undetermined. This CDR3 is built from 15 residues. Germline assignment: CDR1 DFQATT and CDR2 SNEGSKA (reference sequence). V lost 3 bases, J lost 2 bases, and 14 bases lay in between. The chain's CDR3 is CSASQAGPAYNEQFF. CDR3 bases: TGCAGTGCTAGTCAGGCCGGCCCAGCCTACAATGAGCAGTTCTTC.

This clonotype has a handful of counts. V is TRBV6-2 or TRBV6-3 and J is TRBJ1-2; D might be TRBD1 (5 bases). From germline, CDR1 is MNHEY and CDR2 SVGEGT. The CDR3 is 14 residues long. Trimming removed 5 bases from V and 2 bases from J, with 12 bases in between. The CDR3 DNA follows: TGTGCCAGCAGTCAAGACAGACTCAACTATGGCTACACCTTC. The encoded protein is CASSQDRLNYGYTF.

In its sample, this clonotype was seen a few times. The chain couples TRBV9 to TRBJ2-3; D not resolved. V gave up 1 base and J gave up 2 bases, with 8 bases separating them. The CDR3 length is 14 residues. In germline, CDR1 is SGDLS, CDR2 YYNGEE. The CDR3 DNA sequence: TGTGCCAGCAGCGTAAATCCAGTCACAGATACGCAGTATTTT. Its translation is CASSVNPVTDTQYF.

The J gene is TRBJ2-7, the V gene TRBV6-6; D is perhaps TRBD2 (5 bases). V was cut by 7 bases and J by 2 bases, with 12 bases left in between. This CDR3 has 13 amino acids. Germline loops: CDR1 MNHNY, CDR2 SVGAGI (reference sequence). The CDR3 DNA follows: TGTGCCAGCAAATCATCCGGGGCCTACGAGCAGTACTTC. The encoded protein is CASKSSGAYEQYF.

In this sample, this clonotype turned up a few times. The chain links TRBV5-1 to TRBJ2-1; TRBD1 is a possible D gene (6 bases). The CDR3 is made up of 17 amino acids. Trimming took 4 bases from V and 3 from J, leaving 20 bases between them. Germline values: CDR1 SGHRS, CDR2 YFSETQ. The CDR3 loop is CASSKPPQGSGYNEQFF. CDR3 nucleotides: TGCGCCAGCAGCAAACCCCCCCAGGGGAGTGGCTACAATGAGCAGTTCTTC.

This clonotype was found a few times. J is TRBJ1-4 and V is TRBV12-3 or TRBV12-4, with 8 bases aligning to TRBD1. The CDR3 runs to 16 residues. V dropped 1 base and J dropped 7; count of bases not matched to a gene: 8. CDR3: CASSLEDREVGEKLFF. The CDR3 DNA reads TGTGCCAGCAGTTTAGAGGACAGGGAAGTTGGTGAAAAACTGTTTTTT.

The rearrangement joins TRBV2 to TRBJ2-1; TRBD2 matches 11 bases. The CDR3 totals 18 residues. The J segment lost 6 bases and the V segment lost 6 bases, leaving 16 bases of the junction unmatched. The V gene's germline CDR1 is SNHLY and CDR2 FYNNEI. Here the CDR3 reads CASSVRAGLAVASNEQFF. The CDR3 bases are TGTGCCAGCAGCGTCCGCGCGGGACTAGCGGTCGCCTCCAATGAGCAGTTCTTC.

The chain uses TRBV4-2 and TRBJ2-1; 11 bases align to TRBD2. The V gene's germline CDR1 is LGHNA and CDR2 YNFKEQ. V gave up 1 base and J gave up 6 bases; unmatched junction bases: 11. CDR3 size: 18 residues. The CDR3: CASSQGSGGAYGVNEQFF. CDR3 DNA: TGTGCCAGCAGCCAAGGTAGCGGGGGGGCCTATGGAGTCAATGAGCAGTTCTTC.

This chain's CDR3 is CASSPRDTTDTQYF. Written as DNA, the CDR3 is TGCGCCAGCAGCCCTCGGGACACCACAGATACGCAGTATTTT. The rearrangement joins TRBV4-3 to TRBJ2-3, with D possibly TRBD1 on 6 matching bases. The germline V and J ends were trimmed by 4 bases and 2 bases, with 10 bases remaining between them. From germline, CDR1 is LGHNA and CDR2 YSLEER. The CDR3 loop spans 14 amino acids.

In this sample, this clonotype turned up a few times. This chain joins TRBV13 and TRBJ2-7, with no clear D. The ends were cut back, 8 bases at V and 1 base at J, with 15 bases in the middle. Germline lookup yields CDR1 PRHDT and CDR2 FYEKMQ (reference sequence). The CDR3 has 14 amino acids. CDR3 nucleotides: TGTGCCAGCCTCGCAACTGCTGGGTCCTACGAGCAGTACTTC. This translates into CASLATAGSYEQYF.

The rearrangement joins TRBV2 to TRBJ2-1; 7 positions agree with TRBD2. Germline V lookup: CDR1 SNHLY, CDR2 FYNNEI. The CDR3 length is 13 residues. The junction had 4 bases not matched to a gene; V was cut back by 2 bases and J by 9 bases. The CDR3 protein is CASSEWGEGEQFF. The CDR3 nucleotides read TGTGCCAGCAGTGAATGGGGGGAGGGTGAGCAGTTCTTC.

J is TRBJ2-4 and V is TRBV11-2; possible D gene TRBD1, 6 bases. Looked up from germline, CDR1 is SGHAT and CDR2 is FQNNGV. V was clipped by 8 bases and J by 13 bases, with 15 bases between them. The length of the CDR3 is 11 residues. The CDR3 sequence: CASGQGYGQYF. The CDR3, as DNA: TGTGCCAGCGGGCAGGGGTATGGGCAGTACTTC.

The gene calls are TRBV7-2 and TRBJ1-2; 10 bases are shared with TRBD1. Germline values: CDR1 SGHTA, CDR2 FQGNSA. The CDR3 is made up of 15 amino acids. V was clipped by 7 bases and J by 5 bases; unmatched bases: 10. CDR3 sequence (DNA): TGTGCCAGCACCCAAGGGGACAGGGGCCATTATGGCTACACCTTC. It yields the protein CASTQGDRGHYGYTF.

This clonotype appeared many times. This rearrangement joins TRBV7-9 to TRBJ2-5, with 10 bases lining up with TRBD1. The ends lost 4 bases at V and 5 bases at J; junction bases unmatched: 7. This CDR3 comprises 15 residues. The germline CDR1 and CDR2 sequences are SEHNR and FQNEAQ (reference sequence). The DNA of the CDR3 is TGTGCCAGCAGCTCGGGACAGGGGTTAGGCGAGACCCAGTACTTC. Translated, it gives CASSSGQGLGETQYF.

This chain uses TRBV3-1 with TRBJ1-1; tentative D call: TRBD1 (5 bases). Trimming took off 0 bases at V and 3 bases at J, with 14 bases between the two ends. This CDR3 spans 16 amino acids. Per the germline V gene, CDR1 is LGHDT and CDR2 is YNNKEL (reference sequence). In DNA, the CDR3 is TGTGCCAGCAGCCAAGATCGACGGGACGTCCACACTGAAGCTTTCTTT. Protein: CASSQDRRDVHTEAFF.

The V and J genes are TRBV29-1 and TRBJ2-5, with D possibly matching TRBD2 (6 bases). The CDR3 covers 15 residues. V dropped 1 base and J dropped 5 bases, with 17 bases sitting between them. Germline V lookup: CDR1 SQVTM, CDR2 ANQGSEA. The CDR3 region is CSVEVVRGAGETQYF. The CDR3 DNA reads TGCAGCGTTGAAGTTGTTCGTGGGGCGGGGGAGACCCAGTACTTC.

The sample holds a few counts of this clonotype. The chain carries TRBV15 and TRBJ2-3; D gene uncertain. Germline V CDR1 and CDR2: LNHNV, YYDKDF (reference sequence). This CDR3 has 16 residues. V was clipped by 6 bases and J by 0 bases, with 16 bases between them. CDR3 nucleotide sequence: TGTGCCACCAGGGGGATATTTCAAGACAGCACAGATACGCAGTATTTT. Protein: CATRGIFQDSTDTQYF.

This clonotype was observed a few times. The chain has TRBV4-2 and TRBJ1-6; D uncertain. The V gene's germline CDR1 is LGHNA and CDR2 YNFKEQ. V lost 0 bases to trimming and J lost 3 bases, with 6 bases between them. This CDR3 is 15 amino acids long. The DNA of the CDR3 is TGTGCCAGCAGCCAAGAACAGAGCTATAATTCACCCCTCCACTTT. Translating it yields CASSQEQSYNSPLHF.

V is TRBV2 and J is TRBJ1-2; 7 positions agree with TRBD1. Germline loops: CDR1 SNHLY, CDR2 FYNNEI. V lost 7 bases and J lost 0; bases outside the gene matches: 8. This CDR3 comprises 15 residues. Here the CDR3 DNA reads TGTGCCAGCACTAAGGACAGGACCACTAACTATGGCTACACCTTC. As protein: CASTKDRTTNYGYTF. The whole variable domain, remainder taken from reference TRBV2 and TRBJ1-2, is EPEVTQTPSHQVTQMGQEVILRCVPISNHLYFYWYRQILGQKVEFLVSFYNNEISEKSEIFDDQFSVERPDGSNFTLKIRSTKLEDSAMYFCASTKDRTTNYGYTFGSGTRLTVV.

The gene calls are TRBV10-3 and TRBJ2-7, with 12 positions matching TRBD2. Judging by the DNA end, TRBJ2-5 fits better; the J call may be wrong. The CDR3 runs to 15 residues. Germline CDR1 is ENHRY and CDR2 is SYGVKD. CDR3 bases: TGTGCCATCAGTGAACTAGCGGGGGGCGAAAAGACCCAGTACTTC. It encodes CAISELAGGEKTQYF.